The following is a T cell receptor (beta chain) sequence with its context. TCRdb ran MiXCR on the 5' RACE reads and lists one entry per CDR3 protein. The sample yields around 350,000 distinct CDR3 sequences, under 7.5% seen once. The entry originates in a study of T cells after yellow fever vaccination. CDR1 is DFQATT and CDR2 is SNEGSKA in the germline V gene (reference sequence). This CDR3 is built from 16 residues. Trimming took 1 base from V and 0 from J, leaving 14 bases between them. The V and J genes are TRBV20-1 and TRBJ2-3, with D perhaps assigned TRBD1 or TRBD2 (6 bases each). The sequence was collected from a man aged 30 to 39 who received the YFV17D yellow fever vaccine. Sample: PBMCs, taken 5 days after the yellow fever booster vaccination. CDR3 residues: CSARGGAIASTDTQYF. The CDR3 DNA follows: TGCAGTGCTAGAGGGGGGGCGATCGCTAGCACAGATACGCAGTATTTT.